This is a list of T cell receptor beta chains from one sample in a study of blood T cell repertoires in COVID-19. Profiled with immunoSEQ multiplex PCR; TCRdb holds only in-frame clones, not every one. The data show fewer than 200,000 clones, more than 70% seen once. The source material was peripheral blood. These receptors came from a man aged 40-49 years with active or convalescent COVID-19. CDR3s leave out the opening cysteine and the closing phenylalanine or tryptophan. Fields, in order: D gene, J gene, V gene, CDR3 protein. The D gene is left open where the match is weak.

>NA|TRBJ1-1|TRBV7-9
ASSSRGGNTEAF
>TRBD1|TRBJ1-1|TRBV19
ASKTGGFTEAF
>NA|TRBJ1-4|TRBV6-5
ASRWAGGEKLF
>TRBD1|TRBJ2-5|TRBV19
ASNIKGGGETQY
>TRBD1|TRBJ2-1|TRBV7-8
ASSLAGTGGFNEQF
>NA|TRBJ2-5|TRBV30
ASRMAVAETQY
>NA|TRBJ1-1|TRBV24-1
ATSPGHPNTEAF
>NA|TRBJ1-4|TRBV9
ASSAFTGNEKLF
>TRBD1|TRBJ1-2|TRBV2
ASRRDRGANYGYT
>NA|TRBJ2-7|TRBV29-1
SVYLNGRTGRNEQY
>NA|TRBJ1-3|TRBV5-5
ASSRIRSSGNTIY
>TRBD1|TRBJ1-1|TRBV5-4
ASSLRQGWTEAF
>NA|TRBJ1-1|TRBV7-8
ASSFRFPRSQLNTEAF
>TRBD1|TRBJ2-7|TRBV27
ASSPGQGTYEQY
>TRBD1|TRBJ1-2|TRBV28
ASSGNRGRGPYGYT
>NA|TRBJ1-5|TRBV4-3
ASSQVRAHQPQH
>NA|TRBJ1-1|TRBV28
ASSRTGTDTEAF
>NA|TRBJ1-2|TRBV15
ATSSGGKGYT
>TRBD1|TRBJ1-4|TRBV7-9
ASSLGQGVGEKLF
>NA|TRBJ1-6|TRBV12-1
ASSFAGTGSSPLH
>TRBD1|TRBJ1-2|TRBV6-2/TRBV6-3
ASSYFQGVDGYT
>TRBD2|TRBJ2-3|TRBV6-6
ASSSRGGAGTDTQY
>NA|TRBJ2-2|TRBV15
AGGQGTGELF
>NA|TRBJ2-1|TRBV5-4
ASSLGQITYNEQF
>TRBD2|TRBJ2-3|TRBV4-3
ASSQDLRGVQDTQY
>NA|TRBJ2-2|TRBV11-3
ASSLDPTTGELF
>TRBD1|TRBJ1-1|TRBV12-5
ASGLELTGGKVAF
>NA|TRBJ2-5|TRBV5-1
ASSPQAGRETQY
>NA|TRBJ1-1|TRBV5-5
ASSLWQGLNTEAF
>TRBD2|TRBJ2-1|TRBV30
AWSVRGSGGYNEQF
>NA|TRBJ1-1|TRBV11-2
ASSSLEGLTEAF
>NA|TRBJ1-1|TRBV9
ASSVGARGGGTEAF
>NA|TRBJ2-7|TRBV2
ASRGDSSSYEQY
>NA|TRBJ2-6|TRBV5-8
ASTRGDIPSGANVLT
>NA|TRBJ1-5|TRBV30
AWRGARDQPQH
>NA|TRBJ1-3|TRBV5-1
ASRVDFYSGNTIY
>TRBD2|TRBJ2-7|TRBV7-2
ASSFGRGVAYEQY
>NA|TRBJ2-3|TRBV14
ASSQDRGVWTDTQY
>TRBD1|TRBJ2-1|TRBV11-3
ASSLVWTGDYNEQF
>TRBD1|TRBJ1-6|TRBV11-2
ASSRQGMWPLH
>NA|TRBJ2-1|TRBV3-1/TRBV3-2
ASSRKMAGSQRNEQF
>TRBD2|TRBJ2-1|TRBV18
ASSPLEGRVSYNEQF
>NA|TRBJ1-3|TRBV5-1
ASSSGLDRLSGNTIY
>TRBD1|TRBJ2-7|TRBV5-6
ASSEPGTGQGGHEQY
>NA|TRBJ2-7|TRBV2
ASSTSSQPYEQY
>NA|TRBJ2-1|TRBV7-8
ASSLAEDSYNEQF
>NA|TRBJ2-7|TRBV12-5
ASGLVFYEDTVEQY
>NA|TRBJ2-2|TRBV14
ASTLGRTSRTGELF
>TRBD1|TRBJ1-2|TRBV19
ASSMPRDSSYGYT
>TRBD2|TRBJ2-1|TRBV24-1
ATSDVGTSGINEQF
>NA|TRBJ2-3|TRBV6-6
ASSMGPSTDTQY
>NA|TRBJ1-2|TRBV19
ASSRALSYGYT
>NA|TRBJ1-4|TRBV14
ASSPRTATNEKLF